This T cell receptor (beta chain) is from a study of T cells in Graves' hyperthyroidism and ophthalmopathy. This clonotype was recorded at least ten times. Its antigen remains unknown. Whole-study findings and limits: Ophthalmopathy and stable hyperthyroidism were told apart by a 13 V-J model.

Germline assignment: CDR1 LNHDA and CDR2 SQIVND (reference sequence). CDR3 length: 14 amino acids. Trimming shortened V by 3 bases and J by 5 bases, and 14 bases separated the two germline ends. RNA transcripts gave rise to amplified TCR beta CDR3 regions. Using the HTBI primer set, a first-round RT-PCR was run on the TCR CDR3. TCRdb re-called the multiplex PCR reads through MiXCR, storing one row per CDR3 protein. This sample has 360,000 or so distinct CDR3 sequences, with about a sixth found just once. Sequences were obtained from blood. The sequence was obtained from a woman in her thirties or forties with Graves' ophthalmopathy. The chain has TRBV19 and TRBJ2-7; D uncertain. CDR3 in DNA: TGTGCCAGTAGTATCCCCAATAGGTGGGACGAGCAGTACTTC. It encodes CASSIPNRWDEQYF.